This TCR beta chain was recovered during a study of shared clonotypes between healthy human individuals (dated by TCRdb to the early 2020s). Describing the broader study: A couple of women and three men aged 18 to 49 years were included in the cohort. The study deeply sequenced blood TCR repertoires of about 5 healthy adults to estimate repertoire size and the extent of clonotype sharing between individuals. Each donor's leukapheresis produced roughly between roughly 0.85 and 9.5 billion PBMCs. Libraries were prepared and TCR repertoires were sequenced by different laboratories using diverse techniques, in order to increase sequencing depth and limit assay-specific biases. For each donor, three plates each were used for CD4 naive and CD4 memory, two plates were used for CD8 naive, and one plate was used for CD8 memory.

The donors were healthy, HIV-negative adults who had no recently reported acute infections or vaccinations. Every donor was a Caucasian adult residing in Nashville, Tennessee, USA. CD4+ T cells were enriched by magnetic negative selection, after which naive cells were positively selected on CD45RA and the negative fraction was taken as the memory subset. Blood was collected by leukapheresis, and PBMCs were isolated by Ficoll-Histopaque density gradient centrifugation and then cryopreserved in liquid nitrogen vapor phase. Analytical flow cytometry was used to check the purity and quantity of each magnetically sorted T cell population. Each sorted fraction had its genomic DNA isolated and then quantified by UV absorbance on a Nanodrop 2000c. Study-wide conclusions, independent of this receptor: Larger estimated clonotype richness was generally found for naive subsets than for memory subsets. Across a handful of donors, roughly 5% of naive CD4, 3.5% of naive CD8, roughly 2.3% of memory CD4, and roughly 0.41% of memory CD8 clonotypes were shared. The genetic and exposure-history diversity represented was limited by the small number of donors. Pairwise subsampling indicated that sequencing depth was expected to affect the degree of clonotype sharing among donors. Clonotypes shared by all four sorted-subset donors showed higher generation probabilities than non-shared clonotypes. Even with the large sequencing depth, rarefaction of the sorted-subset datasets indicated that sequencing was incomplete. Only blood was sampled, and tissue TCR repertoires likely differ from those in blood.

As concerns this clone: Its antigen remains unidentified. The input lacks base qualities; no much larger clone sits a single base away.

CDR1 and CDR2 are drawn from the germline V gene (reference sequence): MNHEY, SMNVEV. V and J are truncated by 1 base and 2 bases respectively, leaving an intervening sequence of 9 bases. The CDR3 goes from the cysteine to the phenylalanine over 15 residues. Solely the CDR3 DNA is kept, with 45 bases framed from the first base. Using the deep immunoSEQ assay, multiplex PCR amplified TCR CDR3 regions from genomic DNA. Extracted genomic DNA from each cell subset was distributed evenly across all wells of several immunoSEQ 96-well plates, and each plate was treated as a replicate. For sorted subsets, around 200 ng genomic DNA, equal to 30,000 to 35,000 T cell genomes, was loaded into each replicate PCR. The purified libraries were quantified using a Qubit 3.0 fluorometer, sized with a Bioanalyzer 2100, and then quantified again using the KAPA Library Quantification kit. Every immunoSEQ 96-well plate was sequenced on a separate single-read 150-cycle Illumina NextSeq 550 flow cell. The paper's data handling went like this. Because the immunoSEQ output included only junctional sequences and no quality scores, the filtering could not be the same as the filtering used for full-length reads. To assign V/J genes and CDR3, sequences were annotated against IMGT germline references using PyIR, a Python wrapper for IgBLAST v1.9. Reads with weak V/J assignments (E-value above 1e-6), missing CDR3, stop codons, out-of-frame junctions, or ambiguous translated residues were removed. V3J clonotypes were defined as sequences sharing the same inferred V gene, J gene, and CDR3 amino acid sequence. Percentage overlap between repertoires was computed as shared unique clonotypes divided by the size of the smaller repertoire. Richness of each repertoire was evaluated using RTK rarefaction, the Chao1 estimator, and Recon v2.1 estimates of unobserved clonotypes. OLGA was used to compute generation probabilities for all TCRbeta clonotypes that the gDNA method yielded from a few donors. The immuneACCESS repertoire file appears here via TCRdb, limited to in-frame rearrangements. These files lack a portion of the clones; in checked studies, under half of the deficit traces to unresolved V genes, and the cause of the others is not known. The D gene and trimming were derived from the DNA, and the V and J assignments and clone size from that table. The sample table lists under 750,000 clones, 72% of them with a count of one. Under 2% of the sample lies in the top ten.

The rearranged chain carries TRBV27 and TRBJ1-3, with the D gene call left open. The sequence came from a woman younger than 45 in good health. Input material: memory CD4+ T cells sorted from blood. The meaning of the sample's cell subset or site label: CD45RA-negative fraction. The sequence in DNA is TGTGCCAGCAGTTTATATGGGGATACTGGAAACACCATATATTTT. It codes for CASSLYGDTGNTIYF.